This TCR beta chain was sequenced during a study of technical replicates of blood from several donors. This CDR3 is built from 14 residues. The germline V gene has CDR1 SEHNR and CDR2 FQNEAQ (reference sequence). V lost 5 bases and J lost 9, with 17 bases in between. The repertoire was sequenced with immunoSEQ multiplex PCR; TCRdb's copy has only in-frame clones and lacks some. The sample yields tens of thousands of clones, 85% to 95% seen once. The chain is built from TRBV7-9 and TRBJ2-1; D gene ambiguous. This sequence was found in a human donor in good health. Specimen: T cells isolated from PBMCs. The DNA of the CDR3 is TGTGCCAGCAGCCCCCGGTTTCTAATGGTTGAGCAGTTCTTC. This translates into CASSPRFLMVEQFF.